This TCR beta chain was retrieved from a study of blood T cell repertoires in COVID-19. Data came from immunoSEQ multiplex PCR; TCRdb stores just in-frame clones and leaves some out. Counted here are 180,000 or so clones, around 87% occurring once; the ten biggest clones make up over 3.5%. The V gene's germline CDR1 is SGHTA and CDR2 FQGNSA. V lost 2 bases to trimming and J lost 3 bases; unmatched junction nucleotides: 0. The CDR3 extends over 13 amino acids. On this clone: Other DNA variants within this sample encode the same CDR3.

The chain carries TRBV7-2 and TRBJ2-7, with 8 bases lining up with TRBD1. The sample comprised peripheral blood. The receptor was isolated from a man between 18 and 29 years old with active or convalescent COVID-19. The CDR3 nucleotides are TGTGCCAGCAGCTTAACAGGGGGCTACGAGCAGTACTTC. Amino acid sequence: CASSLTGGYEQYF.